This T cell receptor (beta chain) was observed in a study of response to subunit inactivated influenza vaccine. CDR1 SGHRS and CDR2 YFSETQ come from the germline V gene. Trimming at V came to 2 bases and at J to 8 bases, leaving 2 bases not matched to a gene. The CDR3 consists of 12 residues. This clonotype came up a few times. TCRdb passed the RT-PCR reads through MiXCR, listing each CDR3 protein once. The profile shows roughly 460,000 distinct CDR3 sequences, 9.5% to 12% of them singletons. The gene calls are TRBV5-1 and TRBJ1-1; TRBD1 matches 8 bases. This sequence was found in a middle-aged man who received an inactivated influenza vaccine. This specimen was PBMCs from blood, taken more than 35 days after vaccination. CDR3 sequence: CASSLQGVEAFF. The CDR3 DNA is TGCGCCAGCAGCTTACAGGGGGTAGAAGCTTTCTTT.